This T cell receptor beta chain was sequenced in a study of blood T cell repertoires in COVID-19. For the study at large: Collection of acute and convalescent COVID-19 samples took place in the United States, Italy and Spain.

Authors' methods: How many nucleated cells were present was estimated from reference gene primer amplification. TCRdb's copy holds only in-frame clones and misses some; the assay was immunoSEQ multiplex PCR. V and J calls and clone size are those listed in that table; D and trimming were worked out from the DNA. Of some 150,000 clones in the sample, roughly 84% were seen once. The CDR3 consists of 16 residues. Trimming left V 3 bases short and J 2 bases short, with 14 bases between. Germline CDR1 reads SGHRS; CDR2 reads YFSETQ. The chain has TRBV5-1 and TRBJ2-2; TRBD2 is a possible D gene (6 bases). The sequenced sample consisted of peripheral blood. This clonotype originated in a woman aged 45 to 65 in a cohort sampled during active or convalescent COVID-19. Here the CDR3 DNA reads TGCGCCAGCAGCTCTTCCGGGACTCATAACACCGGGGAGCTGTTTTTT. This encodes CASSSSGTHNTGELFF.